The 2 T cell receptor beta chains given below trace back to one sample, sequenced in a study of Ad26.COV2.S vaccination and SARS-CoV-2 variants (dated by TCRdb to the early 2020s). Libraries were constructed by the immunoSEQ multiplex PCR assay. What TCRdb holds here is the immuneACCESS table cut down to in-frame rearrangements. Part of the clones is not present; checked against another copy, under half of the missing clones reflect an unresolved V gene, and the others are unexplained. Across this sample there are roughly 450,000 clones, with 80% to 95% seen only once. 12% of the sample is held by the ten biggest clonotypes. In the paper's terms, the treatment or condition label means: over 15 received Ad26.COV2.S at low or high dose, single or two shots; a few received placebo; per-sample allocation not given. Repertoires of vaccine and placebo recipients were sequenced from samples taken on day 63 after the first injection.

This specimen consisted of peripheral blood, obtained in a trial of Ad26.COV2.S vaccine versus placebo. The origin of the receptors is a person aged 18-65 years who received the Ad26.COV2.S COVID-19 vaccine or a placebo.

In this sample, this clone turned up a few times. The CDR3 region has the DNA TGTGCCAGCAGTTGGACTAGCGGGGTTACCTACGAGCAGTACTTC. It is translated as CASSWTSGVTYEQYF. The rearrangement joins TRBV7-6 to TRBJ2-7, with 12 bases that match TRBD2. After removal of 6 bases from V and 2 bases from J, the junction contained 5 bases not matched to a gene. Germline-derived CDR1 and CDR2 are SGHVS and FNYEAQ. The CDR3 is 15 residues long.

The chain recombines TRBV18 with TRBJ1-4, with D perhaps matching TRBD1 (5 bases). CDR1 is KGHSH, CDR2 LQKENI, per germline. With 6 bases removed from V and 15 bases from J, the gap between germline ends came to 17 bases. The CDR3 spans 12 residues. For the CDR3, the DNA is TGTGCCAGCTCCCCAACAGGATACGACTTGTTTTTT. Translation gives CASSPTGYDLFF.